This TCR beta chain is from a study of radiation and T cells in renal cell carcinoma (TCRdb year 2020). Study-wide context: A total of 50 to 55 samples underwent TCR beta sequencing, made up of about 26 tumors and about 27 peripheral blood samples. Across all 53 samples, several million unique CDR3 nucleotide sequences encoding some 3,000,000 unique CDR3 amino acid sequences were identified. The last blood draw occurred 4 weeks after radiation, at the same time as nephrectomy. The paper as a whole reports these results and caveats: Because no pretreatment tumor biopsies were available, whether clonotypes were present in the tumor at baseline could not be determined. Top tumor clonotypes rose in blood from baseline to 2 weeks post-radiation, then contracted by 4 weeks, suggesting transient expansion of tumor-resident clones. Dynamics of the blood repertoire were not tracked past 4 weeks after treatment. With a single-armed trial design, the study had no way to address how radiation dose or scheduling affects the TCR repertoire.

In light of the paper, this sample's time point label describes: blood 4 weeks post-SBRT, at nephrectomy. The meaning of the sample's treatment or condition label: 15 Gy SBRT to primary tumor, nephrectomy 4 weeks later. The samples were obtained from a clinical trial, where primary renal cell carcinomas were treated with 15 Gy stereotactic body radiation therapy and then removed by nephrectomy 4 weeks afterward. To follow tumor-enriched clonotypes, peripheral blood was collected serially from radiation-treated patients at baseline and again at 2 weeks and 4 weeks after SBRT. Renal cell carcinoma with clear cell pathology was present in all patients. Genomic DNA for TCR sequencing was prepared using the QIAamp DNA Blood Mini Kit (Qiagen). The analyses included just those samples that passed every quality control check. V was cut back by 5 bases and J by 7 bases, leaving a gap of 8 bases between them. Via the germline V gene, CDR1 is SGHNT and CDR2 YENEEA. The CDR3 has 12 amino acids, counting the end cysteine and phenylalanine. The DNA shown is the 36-base CDR3, in frame from base 1.

TCR beta libraries were generated from genomic DNA with the immunoSEQ kit, following the manufacturer's recommendations. To prepare libraries, a first multiplex PCR with proprietary primers was run, followed by a second PCR that added unique barcodes, and a bead cleanup was done after each round. A positive control reaction and a negative control reaction, both provided in the kit, were run with every batch of samples. The final libraries underwent checking on an Agilent 4200 TapeStation D1000 ScreenTape, volumetric pooling, and quantification by qPCR. Sequencing ran on an Illumina NextSeq500 with a MidOutput 150-cycle cartridge, using 156 Read1 and 15 Index1 cycles with kit custom primers. The pooled library was loaded at about 0.96 pM, and approximately 18% PhiX control was spiked in. The original methods were these. The vendor-processed data were analyzed in R, and a clonotype was defined as all T cells that share the same CDR3 nucleotide sequence. In the clone abundance analyses, frequencies in each sample were normalized to that sample's 10,000 most abundant clones. Before analysis, public T cell clones were removed, and these numbered fewer than six per sample on average. An abundance difference of at least 32-fold between compartments was the criterion for calling clonotypes tumor-enriched or baseline blood-enriched. Clonotypes expanded or contracted between blood time points were identified with a beta-binomial differential abundance model. Tumor-blood repertoire similarity was measured with the Baroni-Urbani and Buser coefficient, and groups were compared using two-tailed Wilcoxon tests in R. Imported from immuneACCESS, the table was reduced by TCRdb to in-frame sequences with V and J called. These copies leave out some clones; in studies compared against another copy, an unresolved V gene accounts for under half, and the cause of the remainder is not known. That table supplies the V and J calls and clone size; D and trimming were determined from the DNA. A total of about 83,000 clones appear in this sample, 75% to 90% of them only once. About 2.4% of the sample belongs to the ten largest clones.

In the case of this clone: The clone's antigen remains unknown. Within one base of it there is no much larger clone, and no base qualities were kept. Other DNA sequences in the same sample also yield this CDR3.

Specimen: blood, collected from a patient whose treatment included radiotherapy and nephrectomy. The rearrangement joined TRBV11-3 to TRBJ2-2, with no reliable assignment of the D segment. The sequence derives from a woman between 55 and 75 years old with renal cell carcinoma. CDR3 loop: CASSPDRGELFF. The DNA sequence follows: TGTGCCAGCAGCCCTGATCGCGGGGAGCTGTTTTTT. Full variable domain (CDR3 extended with the reference TRBV11-3 and TRBJ2-2 proteins): EAGVVQSPRYKIIEKKQPVAFWCNPISGHNTLYWYLQNLGQGPELLIRYENEEAVDDSQLPKDRFSAERLKGVDSTLKIQPAELGDSAVYLCASSPDRGELFFGEGSRLTVL.